The 15 T cell receptor beta chains below come from one sample, sequenced in a study of blood T cell repertoires in COVID-19. The data were produced by immunoSEQ multiplex PCR, yet TCRdb's version contains in-frame clones alone and is incomplete. The table lists approximately 240,000 clones, around nine tenths of them singletons, with about 2.1% in the top ten. Input material: peripheral blood. The receptor source for this set is a woman aged 40 to 55 who had recovered from COVID-19.

The chain is built from TRBV29-1 and TRBJ2-1; 12 nucleotides line up with TRBD1. CDR1 and CDR2 from the germline V gene are SQVTM and ANQGSEA. The CDR3 sequence is 14 residues long. V dropped 4 bases and J dropped 7; count of bases not matched to a gene: 5. This CDR3 is CSVVGTGGENEQFF. The CDR3 nucleotides read TGCAGCGTTGTGGGGACAGGGGGCGAAAATGAGCAGTTCTTC.

The chain is built from TRBV6-2 or TRBV6-3 and TRBJ1-2, with 8 nucleotides matching TRBD1. The V gene's germline CDR1 is MNHEY and CDR2 SVGEGT. The CDR3 totals 14 residues. After removal of 6 bases from V and 4 bases from J, the junction contained 7 bases not matched to a gene. For the CDR3, the DNA is TGTGCCAGCAGCCACCGGGACAGGATCTATGGCTACACCTTC. This translates into CASSHRDRIYGYTF.

The chain combines TRBV5-8 with TRBJ2-2; 9 bases fit TRBD1. Trimming took 0 bases from V and 6 from J; bases not matched to a gene: 0. CDR1 SGHTS and CDR2 YDEGEE come from the germline V gene. The CDR3 runs to 14 residues. The CDR3 protein is CASSLGQGAGELFF. CDR3 coding DNA: TGTGCCAGCAGCTTGGGACAGGGGGCCGGGGAGCTGTTTTTT. Supplemented by reference TRBV5-8 and TRBJ2-2, the full variable domain reads EAGVTQSPTHLIKTRGQQATLRCSPISGHTSVYWYQQALGLGLQFLLWYDEGEERNRGNFPPRFSGRQFPNYSSELNVNALELEDSALYLCASSLGQGAGELFFGEGSRLTVL.

CDR3 residues: CASSTTGGSAIQYF. In DNA form, the CDR3 reads TGTGCCAGCAGTACGACAGGGGGCAGCGCCATTCAGTACTTC. V is TRBV6-2 or TRBV6-3 and J is TRBJ2-4; TRBD1 matches at 10 bases. Germline V gene sequence: CDR1 MNHEY, CDR2 SVGEGT. V gave up 5 bases and J gave up 9 bases; unmatched junction bases: 7. The length of the CDR3 is 14 residues.

The V gene is TRBV18, the J gene TRBJ2-7, with a weak D call TRBD1 (6 bases). CDR3 length equals 14 residues. The germline gives CDR1 KGHSH, CDR2 LQKENI. Trimming stripped 5 bases from V and 0 bases from J, with 11 bases between. This CDR3 is CASSSGTPSYEQYF. The CDR3 nucleotides read TGTGCCAGCTCATCCGGGACACCCTCCTACGAGCAGTACTTC.

The chain joins TRBV15 to TRBJ2-7; possible D gene TRBD2, 6 bases. The CDR3 runs to 15 residues. Germline V lookup: CDR1 LNHNV, CDR2 YYDKDF (reference sequence). V was clipped by 0 bases and J by 4 bases, with 13 bases between them. The DNA for the CDR3 is TGTGCCACCAGCAGAGACCCGGGAGAAGAATACGAGCAGTACTTC. It translates to CATSRDPGEEYEQYF. The full variable domain, rest sourced from reference TRBV15 and TRBJ2-7, is DAMVIQNPRYQVTQFGKPVTLSCSQTLNHNVMYWYQQKSSQAPKLLFHYYDKDFNNEADTPDNFQSRRPNTSFCFLDIRSPGLGDTAMYLCATSRDPGEEYEQYFGPGTRLTVT.

J is TRBJ2-7 and V is TRBV20-1, with a possible D match to TRBD1 (5 bases). Trimming removed 3 bases from V and 2 bases from J, with 5 bases in between. This CDR3 is built from 11 residues. From germline, CDR1 is DFQATT and CDR2 SNEGSKA (reference sequence). The DNA of the CDR3 is TGCAGTGCTAGGGACACCTACGAGCAGTACTTC. This translates into CSARDTYEQYF.

The J gene is TRBJ1-3, the V gene TRBV7-2, with D uncertain. V was shortened by 7 bases and J by 0 bases, with 19 bases between the two germline ends. CDR1 is SGHTA and CDR2 is FQGNSA in the germline V gene. The CDR3 is 17 amino acids. CDR3 nucleotide sequence: TGTGCCAGCACCAACCCCCAAAAGGCAGGCTCTGGAAACACCATATATTTT. This gives the protein CASTNPQKAGSGNTIYF.

This clone was recorded a few times. V is TRBV27 and J is TRBJ2-7; 8 bases are shared with TRBD1. Germline V CDR1 and CDR2: MNHEY, SMNVEV (reference sequence). The CDR3 length is 14 residues. J lost 2 bases, V lost 6 bases, and 6 bases had no gene match. As DNA, the CDR3 is TGTGCCAGCAGACAGGGGGGAGTTGCCTACGAGCAGTACTTC. Its protein product is CASRQGGVAYEQYF.

The chain carries TRBV7-2 and TRBJ2-1; 7 positions agree with TRBD2. Germline assignment: CDR1 SGHTA and CDR2 FQGNSA. The J segment lost 3 bases and the V segment lost 9 bases, leaving 11 bases of the junction unmatched. The CDR3 has 15 amino acids. For the CDR3, the DNA is TGTGCCAGTGCACTCCTAGCGGTCATCTACAATGAGCAGTTCTTC. This sequence encodes CASALLAVIYNEQFF.

The V call is TRBV27, the J call TRBJ1-1; D perhaps matches TRBD1 (6 bases). V lost 5 bases and J lost 0, with 7 bases in between. This CDR3 is 13 amino acids long. Germline CDR1 and CDR2: MNHEY and SMNVEV (reference sequence). CDR3 region: CASSRTVNTEAFF. DNA of the CDR3: TGTGCCAGCAGTAGGACAGTGAACACTGAAGCTTTCTTT.

CDR3 bases: TGTGCCTGGAGTGTACTTAGTGGGACAGGGGGATGGAGTATTCAGTACTTC. As protein: CAWSVLSGTGGWSIQYF. The V call is TRBV30, the J call TRBJ2-7; 11 bases line up with TRBD1. After removal of 0 bases from V and 10 bases from J, the junction contained 17 bases not matched to a gene. Germline CDR1 GTSNPN, CDR2 SVGIG (reference sequence). The CDR3 consists of 17 residues.

This clone came up a few times. V usage is TRBV7-2 and J usage is TRBJ1-6, with D possibly matching TRBD1 (5 bases). V was trimmed by 4 bases and J by 1 base, leaving 14 bases between them. The germline V gene encodes CDR1 SGHTA and CDR2 FQGNSA. CDR3 size: 17 residues. The CDR3: CASSSLREGSYNSPLHF. The CDR3 DNA reads as TGTGCCAGCAGCTCATTAAGGGAGGGGTCCTATAATTCACCCCTCCACTTT.

This chain links TRBV28 with TRBJ2-5; 7 bases are a match to TRBD2. This CDR3 comprises 12 residues. Germline CDR1 reads MDHEN; CDR2 reads SYDVKM. The V gene end was trimmed by 8 bases and the J gene end by 4 bases; junction bases not matched to a gene: 4. The CDR3 sequence: CASRGDIETQYF. CDR3 nucleotide sequence: TGTGCCAGCCGGGGGGATATAGAGACCCAGTACTTC.

The CDR3 region is CASNGRETDTQYF. In DNA form, the CDR3 reads TGTGCCAGCAACGGCAGGGAAACAGATACGCAGTATTTT. The chain recombines TRBV5-4 with TRBJ2-3, with TRBD1 as a possible D gene (5 bases). The CDR3 runs to 13 residues. Germline CDR1 is SGHNT and CDR2 is YYREEE (reference sequence). The V end lost 6 bases, the J end lost 3 bases, and 11 bases lay between the germline ends.